This is a list of T cell receptor beta chains from one sample in a study of cytomegalovirus exposure and HLA in healthy donors. Assay used: immunoSEQ multiplex PCR; TCRdb lists only in-frame clones, some missing. The data show some 250,000 clones, around 80% seen once. Sequences were obtained from PBMCs. The receptors stem from a woman between 35 and 50 years old in good health and CMV-seropositive. Each CDR3 is given with its conserved first and last residue. The order of the fields is clone size, J gene, D gene, V gene, CDR3 protein, CDR3 DNA. A D gene is named only where the DNA matches it firmly. Clone size appears in some rows only: once, few, many, or a class for an expanded clone.

NA	TRBJ2-4	NA	TRBV29-1	CSVLSGVEYF	TGCAGCGTGCTCTCAGGGGTAGAGTACTTC
NA	TRBJ1-2	TRBD1	TRBV19	CASSAGTGVGGYTF	TGTGCCAGTAGTGCCGGGACAGGGGTCGGTGGCTACACCTTC
NA	TRBJ2-3	TRBD2	TRBV7-6	CASSPGIAGARTQYF	TGTGCCAGCAGCCCCGGTATAGCGGGGGCCCGGACGCAGTATTTT
NA	TRBJ2-2	TRBD2	TRBV10-3	CAIRPVAGGYTGELFF	TGTGCCATCAGGCCTGTGGCGGGGGGGTACACCGGGGAGCTGTTTTTT
NA	TRBJ2-1	NA	TRBV19	CASSITRMGKSEQFF	TGTGCCAGTAGTATAACTAGAATGGGGAAATCTGAGCAGTTCTTC
once	TRBJ1-5	NA	TRBV15	CATSRDRGVESSNQPQHF	TGTGCCACCAGCAGAGACCGCGGGGTCGAGAGTAGCAATCAGCCCCAGCATTTT
NA	TRBJ1-2	TRBD1	TRBV18	CASSHLDRDGIYGYTF	TGTGCCAGCTCGCACCTAGACAGGGATGGTATCTATGGCTACACCTTC
NA	TRBJ1-2	NA	TRBV11-2	CASTVTGPDYGYTF	TGTGCCAGCACGGTGACAGGCCCAGACTATGGCTACACCTTC
NA	TRBJ1-1	TRBD1	TRBV7-9	CASRVQGARAEAFF	TGTGCCAGCAGGGTACAGGGGGCGCGAGCCGAAGCTTTCTTT
NA	TRBJ1-4	NA	TRBV30	CAWSVRGLRNEKLFF	TGTGCCTGGAGTGTACGGGGACTACGGAATGAAAAACTGTTTTTT
NA	TRBJ2-1	TRBD2	TRBV7-2	CASSYSGGYEQFF	TGTGCCAGCAGTTATAGCGGGGGTTATGAGCAGTTCTTC
NA	TRBJ2-7	TRBD1	TRBV5-8	CASSFAGGLYEQYF	TGTGCCAGCAGCTTTGCAGGGGGTCTCTACGAGCAGTACTTC
NA	TRBJ1-1	NA	TRBV6-5	CASPRFGVDEAFF	TGTGCTAGTCCTCGCTTCGGGGTGGACGAAGCTTTCTTT
NA	TRBJ2-2	NA	TRBV14	CASSQAGLWNTGELFF	TGTGCCAGCAGCCAAGCTGGGCTCTGGAACACCGGGGAGCTGTTTTTT
NA	TRBJ1-3	NA	TRBV7-2	CASSLVRSSGNTIYF	TGTGCCAGCAGCTTAGTCCGGAGCTCTGGAAACACCATATATTTT
NA	TRBJ1-3	NA	TRBV7-2	CASSLVNRNTIYF	TGTGCCAGCAGCTTAGTAAACAGAAACACCATATATTTT
few	TRBJ1-2	TRBD1	TRBV19	CASSRDRANYGYTF	TGTGCCAGTAGCCGGGACAGAGCTAACTATGGCTACACCTTC
NA	TRBJ2-2	TRBD1	TRBV7-2	CASSSRPTGANTGELFF	TGTGCCAGCAGCTCAAGGCCGACAGGGGCGAACACCGGGGAGCTGTTTTTT
NA	TRBJ1-6	TRBD1	TRBV30	CAYQQGQGGSPLHF	TGTGCCTACCAGCAGGGACAGGGAGGTTCACCCCTCCACTTT
NA	TRBJ2-5	NA	TRBV5-4	CAARAGFNTETQYF	TGTGCCGCCAGGGCGGGATTTAATACGGAGACCCAGTACTTC
NA	TRBJ2-3	NA	TRBV5-1	CASSLGTFTDTQYF	TGCGCCAGCAGCTTAGGGACTTTCACAGATACGCAGTATTTT
NA	TRBJ2-7	NA	TRBV30	CAWSASGYEQYF	TGTGCCTGGAGTGCCTCGGGATACGAGCAGTACTTC
NA	TRBJ1-1	NA	TRBV5-6	CASEARGTEAFF	TGTGCCAGCGAGGCTAGGGGCACTGAAGCTTTCTTT
NA	TRBJ2-5	NA	TRBV27	CASSSGGEETQYF	TGTGCCAGCAGTTCGGGGGGCGAGGAGACCCAGTACTTC
NA	TRBJ1-5	NA	TRBV2	CAAGAGAQPQHF	TGTGCCGCAGGGGCAGGGGCTCAGCCCCAGCATTTT
NA	TRBJ1-3	NA	TRBV5-6	CASSFNRQRSGNTIYF	TGTGCCAGCAGCTTCAATAGACAGCGATCTGGAAACACCATATATTTT
NA	TRBJ1-1	TRBD1	TRBV7-2	CASTRQGVNTEAFF	TGTGCCAGCACCCGACAGGGAGTAAACACTGAAGCTTTCTTT
NA	TRBJ2-7	TRBD2	TRBV7-9	CASSLGGRPYEQYF	TGTGCCAGCAGCTTAGGCGGGAGGCCCTACGAGCAGTACTTC
NA	TRBJ2-2	TRBD1	TRBV10-2	CASRGTGTNTGELFF	TGCGCCAGCAGGGGGACAGGGACGAACACCGGGGAGCTGTTTTTT